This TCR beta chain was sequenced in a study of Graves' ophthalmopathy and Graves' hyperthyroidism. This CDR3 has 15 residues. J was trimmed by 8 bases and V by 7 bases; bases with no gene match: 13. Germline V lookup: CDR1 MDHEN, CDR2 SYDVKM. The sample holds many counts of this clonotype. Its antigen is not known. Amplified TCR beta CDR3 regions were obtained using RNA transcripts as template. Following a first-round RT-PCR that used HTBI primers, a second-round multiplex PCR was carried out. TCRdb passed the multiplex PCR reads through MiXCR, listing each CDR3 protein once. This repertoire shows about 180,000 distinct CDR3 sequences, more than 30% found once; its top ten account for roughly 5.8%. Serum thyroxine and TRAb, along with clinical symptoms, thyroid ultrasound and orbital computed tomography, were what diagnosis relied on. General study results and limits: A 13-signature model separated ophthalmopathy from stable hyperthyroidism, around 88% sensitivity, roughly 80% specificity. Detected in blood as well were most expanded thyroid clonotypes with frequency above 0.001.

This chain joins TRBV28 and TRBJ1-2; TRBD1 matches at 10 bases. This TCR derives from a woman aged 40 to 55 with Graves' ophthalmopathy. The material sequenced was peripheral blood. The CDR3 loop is CASNPHRDRGTGYTF. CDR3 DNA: TGTGCCAGCAACCCTCACCGGGACAGGGGAACGGGCTACACCTTC.